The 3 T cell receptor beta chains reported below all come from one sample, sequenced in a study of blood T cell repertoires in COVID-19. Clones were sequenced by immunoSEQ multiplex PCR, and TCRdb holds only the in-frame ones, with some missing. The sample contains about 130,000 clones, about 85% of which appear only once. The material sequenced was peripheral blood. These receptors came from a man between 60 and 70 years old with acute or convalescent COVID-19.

CDR3 in amino acids: CASSSTARGYEQYF. CDR3 DNA sequence: TGTGCCAGCAGCTCTACTGCGCGGGGATACGAGCAGTACTTC. The V and J genes are TRBV28 and TRBJ2-7; D is perhaps TRBD2 (6 bases). The germline CDR1 and CDR2 sequences are MDHEN and SYDVKM. V dropped 6 bases and J dropped 4 bases, with 16 bases sitting between them. This CDR3 is built from 14 residues. Together with reference TRBV28 and TRBJ2-7, the CDR3 gives the full variable domain: DVKVTQSSRYLVKRTGEKVFLECVQDMDHENMFWYRQDPGLGLRLIYFSYDVKMKEKGDIPEGYSVSREKKERFSLILESASTNQTSMYLCASSSTARGYEQYFGPGTRLTVT.

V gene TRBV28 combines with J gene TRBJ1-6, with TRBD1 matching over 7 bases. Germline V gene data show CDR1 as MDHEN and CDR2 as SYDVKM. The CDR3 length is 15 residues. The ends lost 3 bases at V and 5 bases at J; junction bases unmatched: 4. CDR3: CASSLQGQNNSPLHF. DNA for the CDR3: TGTGCCAGCAGTTTGCAGGGACAGAATAATTCACCCCTCCACTTT. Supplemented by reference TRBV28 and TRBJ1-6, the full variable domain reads DVKVTQSSRYLVKRTGEKVFLECVQDMDHENMFWYRQDPGLGLRLIYFSYDVKMKEKGDIPEGYSVSREKKERFSLILESASTNQTSMYLCASSLQGQNNSPLHFGNGTRLTVT.

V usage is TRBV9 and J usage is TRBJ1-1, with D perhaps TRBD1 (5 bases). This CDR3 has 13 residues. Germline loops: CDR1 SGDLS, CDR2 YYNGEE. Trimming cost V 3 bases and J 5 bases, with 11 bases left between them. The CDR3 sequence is CASSAGRGTEAFF. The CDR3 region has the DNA TGTGCCAGCAGCGCTGGGCGGGGGACTGAAGCTTTCTTT.